Following are 29 T cell receptor beta chains from one sample sequenced in a study of early T cells in non-severe SARS-CoV-2 infection. TCRdb analysed the 5' RACE reads with MiXCR anew, one entry per CDR3 protein. This sample has more than 45,000 distinct CDR3 sequences, with roughly 13% found just once. Sequencing used whole blood. Receptors originate from an adult who was a healthcare worker with PCR-confirmed SARS-CoV-2 infection or an uninfected control (not recorded which).

This clonotype came up many times. The V and J genes are TRBV7-6 and TRBJ1-1, with no clear D. The CDR3 has 13 amino acids. From germline, CDR1 is SGHVS and CDR2 FNYEAQ. The V end was cut by 1 base, the J end by 8 bases, with 11 bases between. The CDR3 region is CASSLVGVAEAFF. DNA of the CDR3: TGTGCCAGCAGCTTAGTCGGGGTAGCCGAAGCTTTCTTT.

This clonotype was seen only a few times. The chain links TRBV19 to TRBJ2-1; the D gene is possibly TRBD1 (7 bases). Deletions cut 2 bases from V and 9 bases from J, with 17 bases between. Germline V gene data show CDR1 as LNHDA and CDR2 as SQIVND (reference sequence). The CDR3 contains 15 residues. CDR3 nucleotides: TGTGCCAGTAGTATATCCAGGGGGGCTTTAGGTGAGCAGTTCTTC. It encodes CASSISRGALGEQFF.

Turning to this clonotype: A much larger clonotype is one base distant, so this may be a read error. The chain is built from TRBV2 and TRBJ2-7; TRBD1 matches at 7 bases. Germline-derived CDR1 and CDR2 are SNHLY and FYNNEI. The CDR3 is made up of 13 amino acids. CDR3 sequence (DNA): TGTGTCAGCCACGGGACAGACTCCTACGAGCAGTACTTC. Protein: CVSHGTDSYEQYF.

This clonotype was seen only a few times. For the CDR3, the DNA is TGTGCCAGCAGTCCCAGGGGTGTCGAAAAGGAGACCCAGTACTTC. This sequence encodes CASSPRGVEKETQYF. V is TRBV7-8 and J is TRBJ2-5, with D possibly matching TRBD1 (6 bases). Germline V gene sequence: CDR1 SGHVS, CDR2 FQNEAQ. This CDR3 comprises 15 residues. V was trimmed by 6 bases and J by 5 bases, leaving 19 bases between them.

The chain recombines TRBV29-1 with TRBJ2-1; 7 bases line up with TRBD1. The CDR3 covers 16 residues. The V and J ends lost 2 bases and 0 bases, in that order; junction bases with no gene match: 7. In germline, CDR1 is SQVTM, CDR2 ANQGSEA. CDR3 loop: CSVEIGTASSYNEQFF. Here the CDR3 DNA reads TGCAGCGTTGAAATTGGGACAGCGAGCTCCTACAATGAGCAGTTCTTC.

This clonotype was counted a few times. This chain uses TRBV11-2 with TRBJ2-7, with D perhaps TRBD1 or TRBD2 (5 bases each). Trimming took off 5 bases at V and 7 bases at J, with 21 bases between the two ends. Germline CDR1 reads SGHAT; CDR2 reads FQNNGV. This CDR3 spans 15 amino acids. CDR3 sequence (DNA): TGTGCCAGCAGCCCGACCGGTGGGGGAACGGGGGAGCAGTACTTC. It translates to CASSPTGGGTGEQYF. The variable domain in full, completed from reference TRBV11-2 and TRBJ2-7, reads EAGVAQSPRYKIIEKRQSVAFWCNPISGHATLYWYQQILGQGPKLLIQFQNNGVVDDSQLPKDRFSAERLKGVDSTLKIQPAKLEDSAVYLCASSPTGGGTGEQYFGPGTRLTVT.

This clonotype was observed at least ten times. This sequence joins TRBV5-4 and TRBJ1-1, with TRBD1 as a possible D gene (5 bases). The CDR3 is made up of 13 amino acids. Germline-derived CDR1 and CDR2 are SGHNT and YYREEE (reference sequence). Trimming removed 6 bases from V and 4 bases from J, with 13 bases in between. DNA for the CDR3: TGTGCCAGCACCTCCTTGAGGGGCACTGAAGCTTTCTTT. Its translation: CASTSLRGTEAFF. Variable domain in full (rest from reference TRBV5-4 and TRBJ1-1): ETGVTQSPTHLIKTRGQQVTLRCSSQSGHNTVSWYQQALGQGPQFIFQYYREEENGRGNFPPRFSGLQFPNYSSELNVNALELDDSALYLCASTSLRGTEAFFGQGTRLTVV.

This clonotype has a handful of counts. The CDR3 DNA follows: TGTGCCAGCTCGCTTGCGGCCACCGGGGCCAAAAACATTCAGTACTTC. Its protein is CASSLAATGAKNIQYF. This sequence joins TRBV2 and TRBJ2-4, with D hard to call. V shed 8 bases and J shed 1 base, with 18 bases lying between them. CDR1 and CDR2 from the germline V gene are SNHLY and FYNNEI. CDR3 length: 16 amino acids.

This clonotype was found many times. This sequence joins TRBV7-9 and TRBJ2-3; 11 positions agree with TRBD2. With V trimmed by 5 bases and J by 3 bases, 4 bases remained unmatched. Germline V gives CDR1 SEHNR, CDR2 FQNEAQ (reference sequence). This CDR3 contains 15 residues. The CDR3 loop is CASSRGLAATDTQYF. The DNA for the CDR3 is TGTGCCAGCAGCCGGGGACTAGCGGCGACAGATACGCAGTATTTT.

This clonotype appeared many times. The chain combines TRBV20-1 with TRBJ2-7, with D possibly TRBD1 on 6 matching bases. CDR1 and CDR2 (germline): DFQATT, SNEGSKA (reference sequence). The ends were cut back, 3 bases at V and 5 bases at J, with 17 bases in the middle. The CDR3 has 14 residues. The CDR3 here is CSASPGQAFNEQYF. The CDR3 DNA is TGCAGTGCTAGTCCGGGACAAGCGTTCAACGAGCAGTACTTC.

The chain carries TRBV5-1 and TRBJ2-1; 8 bases align to TRBD2. The CDR3 consists of 16 residues. The germline gives CDR1 SGHRS, CDR2 YFSETQ. The junction had 9 bases not matched to a gene; V was cut back by 3 bases and J by 4 bases. CDR3 residues: CASSSRASGPYNEQFF. CDR3 bases: TGCGCCAGCAGCTCCCGGGCTAGCGGGCCTTACAATGAGCAGTTCTTC.

This clonotype was found many times. The chain is built from TRBV3-1 and TRBJ1-6; no clear D gene. This CDR3 has 12 amino acids. CDR1 is LGHDT and CDR2 is YNNKEL in the germline V gene (reference sequence). The ends were cut back, 4 bases at V and 10 bases at J, with 8 bases in the middle. The CDR3 bases are TGTGCCAGCAGCCGTCCGGGGTCACCCCTCCACTTT. This translates into CASSRPGSPLHF.

The rearrangement uses TRBV20-1 and TRBJ1-2; 8 nucleotides agree with TRBD1. Germline CDR1 DFQATT, CDR2 SNEGSKA (reference sequence). V was clipped by 5 bases and J by 8 bases; unmatched bases: 13. CDR3 size: 14 residues. CDR3 nucleotides: TGCAGTGCTCAGAGCACAGGGGGAGTTAAGGGCTACACCTTC. This codes for CSAQSTGGVKGYTF.

This clonotype showed up many times. V and J are TRBV12-3 or TRBV12-4 and TRBJ2-3, with TRBD2 identical over 8 bases. CDR3 length: 12 amino acids. V shed 8 bases and J 3 bases; nucleotides not matched to a gene: 1. The CDR3 coding sequence is TGTGCCAGCGGGACTAGGACAGATACGCAGTATTTT. Protein product: CASGTRTDTQYF.

A remark on this clonotype: A much larger clone lies a single base off, so this may be a read error. The genes are TRBV12-3 or TRBV12-4 and TRBJ1-1; 10 bases are shared with TRBD1. V shed 8 bases and J 3 bases; nucleotides not matched to a gene: 12. This CDR3 contains 16 residues. The CDR3 is CASCQTGGYSDTEAFF. CDR3 nucleotides: TGTGCCAGCTGTCAGACAGGGGGCTATTCGGACACTGAAGCTTTCTTT.

This clonotype was counted many times. The rearrangement uses TRBV11-2 and TRBJ2-5; D is ambiguous. The V end was cut by 5 bases, the J end by 2 bases, with 15 bases between. Looked up from germline, CDR1 is SGHAT and CDR2 is FQNNGV. The CDR3 contains 15 residues. As DNA, the CDR3 is TGTGCCAGCAGCCTAGGGTCTTTCGCTCAAGAGACCCAGTACTTC. Its translation is CASSLGSFAQETQYF.

V usage is TRBV5-1 and J usage is TRBJ1-1, with no clear D. The ends were cut back, 4 bases at V and 1 base at J, with 14 bases in the middle. CDR1 SGHRS and CDR2 YFSETQ come from the germline V gene. The CDR3 sequence is 15 residues long. For the CDR3, the DNA is TGCGCCAGCAGCCCCGGCAGGCGGGGGAACACTGAAGCTTTCTTT. Translation: CASSPGRRGNTEAFF.

This clonotype was detected ten times or more. This rearrangement joins TRBV29-1 to TRBJ2-1, with 8 bases lining up with TRBD1. Germline V gene lookup returns CDR1 SQVTM and CDR2 ANQGSEA. This CDR3 has 13 amino acids. Unmatched junction bases numbered 2, after V lost 6 bases and J lost 1 base. CDR3 loop: CSVWTGSYNEQFF. DNA for the CDR3: TGCAGCGTCTGGACAGGGTCCTACAATGAGCAGTTCTTC.

The genes are TRBV6-1 and TRBJ1-1; D gene uncertain. Trimming stripped 0 bases from V and 4 bases from J, with 12 bases between. CDR3 length equals 15 residues. Germline V lookup: CDR1 MNHNS, CDR2 SASEGT. CDR3 residues: CASSEAHGRGTEAFF. The CDR3 DNA is TGTGCCAGCAGTGAAGCGCACGGACGGGGCACTGAAGCTTTCTTT.

This clonotype has at least ten counts. The chain links TRBV5-1 to TRBJ2-7, with D tentatively TRBD2 (6 bases). Germline CDR1 reads SGHRS; CDR2 reads YFSETQ. Deletions cut 3 bases from V and 3 bases from J, with 16 bases between. This CDR3 has 15 residues. CDR3 sequence reads: CASSSLTSRDYEQYF. The DNA of the CDR3 is TGCGCCAGCAGCTCGTTAACCTCGCGGGACTACGAGCAGTACTTC.

This clonotype showed up just a few times. The chain couples TRBV20-1 to TRBJ2-3, with 10 bases that match TRBD2. CDR1 and CDR2 (germline): DFQATT, SNEGSKA (reference sequence). The V and J ends lost 3 bases and 4 bases, in that order; junction bases with no gene match: 7. The CDR3 has 15 amino acids. The CDR3 nucleotides are TGCAGTGCTAGTTCCGGGACTAGCGATCCAGATACGCAGTATTTT. This codes for CSASSGTSDPDTQYF.

In this sample, this clonotype turned up many times. The chain uses TRBV7-2 and TRBJ2-7, with TRBD1 matching 9 bases. CDR1 is SGHTA and CDR2 is FQGNSA in the germline V gene. The CDR3 extends over 15 amino acids. V shed 2 bases and J 3 bases; nucleotides not matched to a gene: 5. CDR3 sequence (DNA): TGTGCCAGCAGCTTATTGGACAGGGGATTCTACGAGCAGTACTTC. Amino acid sequence: CASSLLDRGFYEQYF.

This clonotype has ten or more counts. The rearrangement joins TRBV12-5 to TRBJ1-4; D is ambiguous. Per germline, CDR1 LGHNT and CDR2 FRNRAP. CDR3 length: 14 residues. V lost 2 bases and J 7 bases, leaving 11 bases between the germline ends. Written as DNA, the CDR3 is TGTGCTAGTGGTTTGTCCCAGTTGGGTGAAAAACTGTTTTTT. Translation gives CASGLSQLGEKLFF.

In this sample, this clonotype turned up a few times. The chain has TRBV11-1 and TRBJ2-3, with D hard to call. The CDR3 totals 12 residues. Germline CDR1 is SGHAT and CDR2 is FQDESV (reference sequence). Trimming removed 4 bases at V and 6 bases at J, with 8 bases between. The CDR3 nucleotides read TGTGCCAGCAGCTCGGAGTGGGATACGCAGTATTTT. Residues: CASSSEWDTQYF.

The chain links TRBV27 to TRBJ1-4; no clear D gene. CDR3 length: 12 amino acids. With 4 bases removed from V and 8 bases from J, the gap between germline ends came to 8 bases. The germline CDR1 and CDR2 sequences are MNHEY and SMNVEV (reference sequence). In DNA form, the CDR3 reads TGTGCCAGCAGTTCGCTCCTAGAAAAACTGTTTTTT. Translation gives CASSSLLEKLFF.

This clonotype was detected many times. This chain uses TRBV5-1 with TRBJ2-1, with a weak D call TRBD2 (5 bases). The CDR3 spans 16 residues. V was clipped by 4 bases and J by 2 bases, with 16 bases between them. Germline V gene lookup returns CDR1 SGHRS and CDR2 YFSETQ. DNA for the CDR3: TGCGCCAGCAGCCCCTCGCGGGCGGGCCCCTACAATGAGCAGTTCTTC. The encoded protein is CASSPSRAGPYNEQFF.

The gene calls are TRBV9 and TRBJ2-1; a weak D match, TRBD1 (6 bases). The CDR3 has 16 residues. V gave up 0 bases and J gave up 4 bases, with 14 bases separating them. Germline V CDR1 and CDR2: SGDLS, YYNGEE. For the CDR3, the DNA is TGTGCCAGCAGCGTAGGAGGGGACACCGTATACAATGAGCAGTTCTTC. Translation gives CASSVGGDTVYNEQFF.

This clonotype was picked up many times. The rearrangement joins TRBV29-1 to TRBJ2-1; 7 bases fit TRBD2. The CDR3 has 12 residues. The germline V gene encodes CDR1 SQVTM and CDR2 ANQGSEA. V gave up 7 bases and J gave up 6 bases; unmatched junction bases: 6. CDR3 sequence: CSAGSSGNEQFF. CDR3 sequence (DNA): TGCAGCGCTGGGTCTAGCGGCAATGAGCAGTTCTTC.

This clonotype was detected ten times or more. The V gene is TRBV6-6, the J gene TRBJ1-5, with D maybe TRBD1 (5 bases). The germline gives CDR1 MNHNY, CDR2 SVGAGI (reference sequence). The CDR3 runs 16 residues. V was pared by 2 bases and J by 4 bases, with 15 bases between. CDR3 nucleotides: TGTGCCAGCAGTTACGGCGGCGCAGGGCAGAATCAGCCCCAGCATTTT. It yields the protein CASSYGGAGQNQPQHF.